The 4 T cell receptor beta chains below come from one sample, sequenced in a study of T cells in Graves' hyperthyroidism and ophthalmopathy. It was RNA transcripts that yielded the amplified TCR beta CDR3 regions. In the first-round RT-PCR of the TCR CDR3, the HTBI primer set was used. A single record per CDR3 protein comes from TCRdb applying MiXCR to the multiplex PCR reads. Of fewer than 450,000 distinct CDR3 sequences in the sample, roughly 15% were seen once. Source material: blood. These receptors all stem from a woman younger than 45 with Graves' hyperthyroidism that later progressed to Graves' ophthalmopathy.

This clonotype was observed at least ten times. The chain combines TRBV10-3 with TRBJ1-2; TRBD1 matches 7 bases. The CDR3 runs to 15 residues. Per germline, CDR1 ENHRY and CDR2 SYGVKD. V dropped 6 bases and J dropped 4; count of bases not matched to a gene: 11. Here the CDR3 reads CAIRTGQTGSYGYTF. The DNA of the CDR3 is TGTGCCATCAGGACGGGACAGACGGGGTCCTATGGCTACACCTTC.

This clonotype showed up many times. V usage is TRBV4-1 and J usage is TRBJ1-1; 12 bases agree with TRBD1. V was pared by 0 bases and J by 7 bases, with 3 bases of the junction left unmatched. This CDR3 has 15 residues. From germline, CDR1 is MGHRA and CDR2 YSYEKL. CDR3 nucleotides: TGCGCCAGCAGCCAAGAGGGACAGGGGGCAGGTGAAGCTTTCTTT. It specifies CASSQEGQGAGEAFF.

The V gene is TRBV18, the J gene TRBJ2-3; 11 bases match TRBD2. The J segment lost 3 bases and the V segment lost 4 bases, leaving 6 bases of the junction unmatched. The CDR3 is made up of 16 amino acids. CDR1 is KGHSH and CDR2 is LQKENI in the germline V gene. The CDR3 nucleotides are TGTGCCAGCTCACGATTTAGCGGGAGGGCTACAGATACGCAGTATTTT. Its translation is CASSRFSGRATDTQYF.

This clonotype has a count of ten or more. The CDR3 sequence is CASSSGGPGDTQYF. CDR3 nucleotides: TGTGCCAGCAGTTCAGGGGGACCAGGCGATACGCAGTATTTT. This chain uses TRBV7-9 with TRBJ2-3; TRBD1 agrees at 7 bases. The CDR3 covers 14 residues. CDR1 and CDR2 (germline): SEHNR, FQNEAQ (reference sequence). V shed 6 bases and J 6 bases; nucleotides not matched to a gene: 9. The variable domain in full, with the rest retrieved from reference TRBV7-9 and TRBJ2-3, is DTGVSQNPRHKITKRGQNVTFRCDPISEHNRLYWYRQTLGQGPEFLTYFQNEAQLEKSRLLSDRFSAERPKGSFSTLEIQRTEQGDSAMYLCASSSGGPGDTQYFGPGTRLTVL.